The sequence of this T cell receptor (beta chain) was determined in a study of graft-versus-host responses after intestinal transplantation. As for the study in general: Anti-thymocyte globulin served as induction for all recipients, who then took tacrolimus and steroids for 3 to 4 years.

The study's findings and limits: GvH clones surfaced in recipient marrow, some emerging earlier in ileum or blood. Declining HvG levels early post-transplant were linked to peak circulating GvH clone levels. Allografts of one patient group, those with graft-donor T cell macrochimerism, had high graft-versus-host to host-versus-graft clonal ratios.

Measured with immunoSEQ multiplex PCR; TCRdb has only the in-frame clones, and not every one. The table shows about 89,000 clones, with 94% occurring only once. Germline CDR1 is MNHGY and CDR2 is SVAAGI. V shed 3 bases and J shed 0 bases, with 9 bases lying between them. The CDR3 sequence is 15 residues long. Remarks on this clone: What it binds is unknown.

The V gene is TRBV6-9, the J gene TRBJ1-3; D remains ambiguous. The sample in question was unstimulated CD4+ T cells sorted from spleen or lymph node cells, obtained before transplant. The receptor's source is a human donor who was the organ donor for an intestinal transplant. Written as DNA, the CDR3 is TGTGCCAGCAGTTACGCAGGCTCCTCTGGAAACACCATATATTTT. Its translation is CASSYAGSSGNTIYF.